The next 28 T cell receptor beta chains were all read from a single sample in a study of CD4 T cell repertoires in COVID-19. The repertoire was sequenced with immunoSEQ multiplex PCR; TCRdb's copy has only in-frame clones and lacks some. Counted here are 20,000 to 25,000 clones, about nine tenths occurring once; the ten biggest clones make up roughly 0.58%. These memory T cells were uncultured and sequenced directly after ex vivo isolation. Sequencing was performed on central memory CD4+ T cells from blood, taken before the COVID-19 pandemic. These receptors all come from a human donor who had COVID-19.

The chain employs TRBV7-2 and TRBJ2-6; possible D gene TRBD1, 5 bases. Germline-derived CDR1 and CDR2 are SGHTA and FQGNSA. The CDR3 is 16 residues long. Trimming stripped 3 bases from V and 2 bases from J, with 11 bases between. The CDR3 loop is CASSFPWGTGANVLTF. The CDR3 DNA follows: TGTGCCAGCAGCTTTCCTTGGGGCACTGGGGCCAACGTCCTGACTTTC.

The chain is built from TRBV5-4 and TRBJ2-1, with D perhaps TRBD2 (5 bases). Germline V CDR1 and CDR2: SGHNT, YYREEE (reference sequence). The V gene lost 2 bases and the J gene lost 10 bases, with 13 bases spanning the gap. This CDR3 is built from 13 residues. The CDR3 bases are TGTGCCAGCAGCTTAAACGGGGTGGGGGAGCAGTTCTTC. Amino acids: CASSLNGVGEQFF.

This clone was seen just once. The chain recombines TRBV19 with TRBJ2-7, with 11 bases matching TRBD1. The CDR3 contains 13 residues. Trimming took 5 bases from V and 3 from J; bases not matched to a gene: 0. Germline V gives CDR1 LNHDA, CDR2 SQIVND (reference sequence). CDR3 protein: CASSGTGGYEQYF. The DNA of the CDR3 is TGTGCCAGTAGTGGGACAGGGGGCTACGAGCAGTACTTC.

CDR3 sequence reads: CAISEPGTGGVETQYF. In DNA, the CDR3 is TGTGCCATCAGTGAGCCTGGGACAGGGGGCGTAGAGACCCAGTACTTC. This chain joins TRBV10-3 and TRBJ2-5; 12 nucleotides match TRBD1. CDR1 is ENHRY, CDR2 SYGVKD, per germline. The CDR3 length is 16 residues. V trimming: 2 bases; J trimming: 4 bases; junction bases outside the gene matches: 5.

This chain joins TRBV28 and TRBJ2-5; the match to TRBD2 covers 7 bases. The CDR3 is made up of 12 amino acids. Germline values: CDR1 MDHEN, CDR2 SYDVKM. V lost 7 bases, J lost 7 bases, and 6 bases stayed unmatched. The CDR3 loop is CASTGTGGTQYF. As DNA, the CDR3 is TGTGCCAGCACTGGGACGGGAGGGACCCAGTACTTC.

This chain joins TRBV19 and TRBJ2-1, with 15 bases that match TRBD2. Germline-derived CDR1 and CDR2 are LNHDA and SQIVND (reference sequence). This CDR3 contains 19 residues. V was pared by 3 bases and J by 0 bases, with 6 bases of the junction left unmatched. The CDR3 sequence is CASSIGLAGGGNSYNEQFF. The CDR3 region has the DNA TGTGCCAGTAGTATCGGACTAGCGGGAGGGGGGAACTCCTACAATGAGCAGTTCTTC.

V and J are TRBV5-1 and TRBJ2-1; D is possibly TRBD2 (5 bases). CDR1 SGHRS and CDR2 YFSETQ come from the germline V gene. This CDR3 contains 12 residues. Trimming removed 5 bases at V and 8 bases at J, with 11 bases between. CDR3 amino acids: CASSRPGDEQFF. In DNA, the CDR3 is TGCGCCAGCAGTCGTCCCGGGGATGAGCAGTTCTTC.

The chain combines TRBV5-1 with TRBJ2-2; 14 bases are a match to TRBD2. V dropped 5 bases and J dropped 6; count of bases not matched to a gene: 6. Looked up from germline, CDR1 is SGHRS and CDR2 is YFSETQ. This CDR3 is built from 16 residues. CDR3 amino acids: CASRSGTSGSAGELFF. The CDR3 DNA reads TGCGCCAGCAGATCCGGGACTAGCGGGAGTGCCGGGGAGCTGTTTTTT.

This clone was picked up one time. The J gene is TRBJ1-1, the V gene TRBV7-9; TRBD1 agrees at 8 bases. With V trimmed by 5 bases and J by 0 bases, 2 bases remained unmatched. Per germline, CDR1 SEHNR and CDR2 FQNEAQ (reference sequence). The CDR3 is 14 amino acids. CDR3 in DNA: TGTGCCAGCAGCCCGGACAGGGTGAACACTGAAGCTTTCTTT. This translates into CASSPDRVNTEAFF.

The chain links TRBV6-5 to TRBJ1-5; TRBD1 agrees at 10 bases. The germline V gene has CDR1 MNHEY and CDR2 SVGAGI. V dropped 6 bases and J dropped 2; count of bases not matched to a gene: 4. The CDR3 extends over 15 amino acids. CDR3 nucleotide sequence: TGTGCCAGCAGAGGACAGGGGGGTGGCAATCAGCCCCAGCATTTT. Translated: CASRGQGGGNQPQHF.

The rearrangement joins TRBV5-1 to TRBJ1-4; perhaps TRBD1 as D (5 bases). Germline V gene lookup returns CDR1 SGHRS and CDR2 YFSETQ. Trimming took 2 bases from V and 8 from J, leaving 13 bases between them. The CDR3 is 14 amino acids. CDR3 amino acids: CASSFQGSEEKLFF. DNA for the CDR3: TGCGCCAGCAGCTTTCAGGGAAGTGAAGAAAAACTGTTTTTT.

The genes are TRBV5-4 and TRBJ2-3; 13 positions agree with TRBD2. Germline V gene sequence: CDR1 SGHNT, CDR2 YYREEE (reference sequence). Losses at the gene ends were 4 bases for V and 10 bases for J; bases not matched to a gene: 9. The CDR3 has 15 residues. The CDR3 DNA is TGTGCCAGCAGCCTGACCGGACTAGCGGGAGAGGCGCAGTATTTT. Residues: CASSLTGLAGEAQYF.

This clone appeared once. The CDR3 loop is CTSSQEPAGVQETQYF. The CDR3 DNA sequence: TGCACCAGCAGCCAAGAACCAGCGGGGGTTCAAGAGACCCAGTACTTC. The rearrangement links TRBV1 to TRBJ2-5; no DNA check was done on the table's D call, TRBD2. TRBV1 is tagged as a pseudogene. The CDR3 contains 16 residues.

This clone has only a few counts. The chain employs TRBV10-3 and TRBJ1-1; D ambiguous. Germline loops: CDR1 ENHRY, CDR2 SYGVKD. Trimming left V 7 bases short and J 2 bases short, with 14 bases between. This CDR3 region has 14 residues. DNA for the CDR3: TGTGCCATCACCTCCTTGGAGAGTAACACTGAAGCTTTCTTT. Amino acid sequence: CAITSLESNTEAFF.

CDR3 bases: TGCGCCAGCAGCCAACCTCCGGGACAAGTCTACGAGCAGTACTTC. Translated: CASSQPPGQVYEQYF. The chain has TRBV5-1 and TRBJ2-7; D is perhaps TRBD1 (6 bases). CDR1 and CDR2 (germline): SGHRS, YFSETQ. V dropped 4 bases and J dropped 3 bases, with 17 bases sitting between them. The CDR3 covers 15 residues.

V and J are TRBV9 and TRBJ2-6, with D possibly matching TRBD2 (6 bases). The CDR3 loop spans 15 amino acids. Trimming stripped 2 bases from V and 1 base from J, with 7 bases between. From germline, CDR1 is SGDLS and CDR2 YYNGEE. The CDR3 here is CASSVRGSGANVLTF. CDR3 nucleotide sequence: TGTGCCAGCAGCGTTCGGGGGTCTGGGGCCAACGTCCTGACTTTC.

This rearrangement joins TRBV2 to TRBJ1-3; no firm D call. In germline, CDR1 is SNHLY, CDR2 FYNNEI. Trimming cost V 1 base and J 0 bases, with 13 bases left between them. This CDR3 contains 17 residues. The CDR3 DNA follows: TGTGCCAGCAGTGAAGGGGGAGGACGGAACTCTGGAAACACCATATATTTT. Its translation is CASSEGGGRNSGNTIYF. Based on the CDR3 plus reference TRBV2 and TRBJ1-3, the full variable domain is EPEVTQTPSHQVTQMGQEVILRCVPISNHLYFYWYRQILGQKVEFLVSFYNNEISEKSEIFDDQFSVERPDGSNFTLKIRSTKLEDSAMYFCASSEGGGRNSGNTIYFGEGSWLTVV.

V and J are TRBV2 and TRBJ2-7; TRBD1 aligns across 12 bases. Trimming cost V 2 bases and J 5 bases; bases outside gene matches: 4. Germline values: CDR1 SNHLY, CDR2 FYNNEI. This CDR3 contains 15 residues. CDR3 nucleotides: TGTGCCAGCAGTGAATCAGGGACAGGGGGCAACGAGCAGTACTTC. It translates to CASSESGTGGNEQYF.

V usage is TRBV29-1 and J usage is TRBJ2-1; D may be TRBD2 (5 bases). Germline V gives CDR1 SQVTM, CDR2 ANQGSEA. The length of the CDR3 is 15 residues. V shed 2 bases and J shed 8 bases, with 19 bases lying between them. CDR3 bases: TGCAGCGTTGAACTTTTGAGGGTTCCCAAATATGAGCAGTTCTTC. Translating it yields CSVELLRVPKYEQFF.

The V call is TRBV6-1, the J call TRBJ2-1; 12 bases are shared with TRBD2. Germline CDR1 and CDR2: MNHNS and SASEGT. This CDR3 has 14 amino acids. J gave up 6 bases and V 6 bases, and 3 bases lay outside the gene matches. The CDR3: CASRPSGGANEQFF. CDR3 DNA: TGTGCCAGCAGACCTAGCGGGGGGGCCAATGAGCAGTTCTTC.

The CDR3 bases are TGTGCCAGTCGAGGAGGGCCATACGAGCAGTACTTC. Protein product: CASRGGPYEQYF. This chain connects TRBV19 to TRBJ2-7, with a weak D call TRBD2 (6 bases). Germline assignment: CDR1 LNHDA and CDR2 SQIVND (reference sequence). V gave up 8 bases and J gave up 4 bases, with 12 bases separating them. The CDR3 contains 12 residues.

The V gene is TRBV5-1, the J gene TRBJ1-2, with D uncertain. V gave up 0 bases and J gave up 7 bases, with 16 bases separating them. The CDR3 totals 15 residues. Germline V lookup: CDR1 SGHRS, CDR2 YFSETQ. The CDR3 coding sequence is TGCGCCAGCAGCTTGGGTGGAGACCGGGGAGGTGGCTACACCTTC. It is translated as CASSLGGDRGGGYTF.

The rearrangement uses TRBV19 and TRBJ2-7, with a possible D match to TRBD2 (5 bases). Per germline, CDR1 LNHDA and CDR2 SQIVND (reference sequence). Trimming cost V 3 bases and J 3 bases, with 15 bases left between them. This CDR3 is built from 15 residues. This CDR3 is CASSIYGKVDYEQYF. Here the CDR3 DNA reads TGTGCCAGTAGTATCTACGGGAAGGTCGACTACGAGCAGTACTTC.

The rearrangement links TRBV7-6 to TRBJ2-5; D unresolved. The CDR3 spans 13 residues. The V end was cut by 5 bases, the J end by 5 bases, with 12 bases between. Germline CDR1 and CDR2: SGHVS and FNYEAQ. In DNA, the CDR3 is TGTGCCAGCAGCCGTAAACCGGAGGAGACCCAGTACTTC. Translating it yields CASSRKPEETQYF.

The V call is TRBV10-3, the J call TRBJ1-3; D remains ambiguous. The CDR3 runs to 13 residues. Trimming removed 3 bases at V and 4 bases at J, with 7 bases between. Germline-derived CDR1 and CDR2 are ENHRY and SYGVKD. The CDR3 DNA is TGTGCCATCAGTGAATACATAGGAAACACCATATATTTT. As protein: CAISEYIGNTIYF.

The genes are TRBV9 and TRBJ1-1; D is possibly TRBD1 (6 bases). The CDR3 is made up of 16 amino acids. CDR1 and CDR2 (germline): SGDLS, YYNGEE. Trimming took 0 bases from V and 1 from J, leaving 13 bases between them. The CDR3 protein is CASSVGVTGTNTEAFF. The DNA of the CDR3 is TGTGCCAGCAGCGTAGGTGTTACAGGGACGAACACTGAAGCTTTCTTT.

The chain links TRBV10-3 to TRBJ2-3; 9 bases are shared with TRBD1. The V segment lost 6 bases and the J segment 5 bases; nucleotides outside the gene matches: 0. The CDR3 covers 12 residues. Germline CDR1 and CDR2: ENHRY and SYGVKD. This chain's CDR3 is CAIRTGGDTQYF. Written as DNA, the CDR3 is TGTGCCATCAGGACAGGGGGAGATACGCAGTATTTT.

The chain couples TRBV15 to TRBJ2-7; 10 bases match TRBD2. CDR1 and CDR2 from the germline V gene are LNHNV and YYDKDF (reference sequence). This CDR3 region has 17 residues. This CDR3 reads CEPRPVTSGTSSYEQYF. The CDR3 bases are TGTGAACCGAGGCCTGTCACTAGCGGGACGTCGAGCTACGAGCAGTACTTC.